This TCR beta chain was sequenced during a study of T cell responses to AZD1222 COVID-19 vaccine. Of note for this clone: The antigen is unknown.

Sequencing was performed with immunoSEQ multiplex PCR; in TCRdb, only in-frame clones are kept and a portion is missing. This sample carries over 150,000 clones, roughly nine tenths of them seen once, and the ten largest clones take about 19%. Points from the study as a whole: Most donors were white British, females outnumbered males, and clonal diversity was possibly underestimated. It was only after the peak T cell response that any repertoires were sampled.

The receptor's source is an adult in good health. This material consisted of peripheral blood, taken on day 0 of AZD1222 vaccination.

DNA of the CDR3: TGTGCCAGCAGTTATTGGAACACTGAAGCTTTCTTT. Its translation: CASSYWNTEAFF. The J gene is TRBJ1-1, the V gene TRBV6-2 or TRBV6-3, with D hard to call. The germline V gene encodes CDR1 MNHEY and CDR2 SVGEGT. The CDR3 consists of 12 residues. V was trimmed by 3 bases and J by 1 base, leaving 3 bases between them.